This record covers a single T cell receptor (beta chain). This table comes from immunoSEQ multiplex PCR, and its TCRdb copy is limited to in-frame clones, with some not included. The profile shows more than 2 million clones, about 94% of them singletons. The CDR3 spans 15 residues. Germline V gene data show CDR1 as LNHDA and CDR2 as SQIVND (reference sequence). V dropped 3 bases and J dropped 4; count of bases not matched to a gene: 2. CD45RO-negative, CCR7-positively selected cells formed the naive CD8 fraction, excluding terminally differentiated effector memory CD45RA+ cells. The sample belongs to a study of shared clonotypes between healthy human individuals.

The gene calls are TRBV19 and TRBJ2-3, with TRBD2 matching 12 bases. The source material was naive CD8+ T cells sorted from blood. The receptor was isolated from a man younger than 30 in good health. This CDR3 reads CASSILAGGSDTQYF. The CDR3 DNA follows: TGTGCCAGTAGTATTCTAGCGGGAGGGTCAGATACGCAGTATTTT.